This entry concerns a single TCR beta chain. The data belong to a study of PD-L1 blockade in urothelial cancer. Study as a whole: T cells numbered a median of around 150,000 in the blood samples.

TCRdb's table, derived via immunoSEQ multiplex PCR, lists solely in-frame clones and lacks some. The top ten hold 4% to 5% of the sample, which has 70,000 or so clones, around 80% seen once. Germline CDR1 MNHNS, CDR2 SASEGT. The ends lost 6 bases at V and 4 bases at J; junction bases unmatched: 7. The CDR3 has 14 residues. For each patient, 1 to 8 samples were obtained, pretreatment and on-treatment. Sample: PBMCs, taken around atezolizumab (anti-PD-L1) treatment. This chain connects TRBV6-1 to TRBJ1-2; 8 bases are shared with TRBD1. This sequence was found in a man aged 65 to 79 with urothelial cancer. Written as DNA, the CDR3 is TGTGCCAGCAGCGGGACAGGCATTTTCTATGGCTACACCTTC. It encodes CASSGTGIFYGYTF.